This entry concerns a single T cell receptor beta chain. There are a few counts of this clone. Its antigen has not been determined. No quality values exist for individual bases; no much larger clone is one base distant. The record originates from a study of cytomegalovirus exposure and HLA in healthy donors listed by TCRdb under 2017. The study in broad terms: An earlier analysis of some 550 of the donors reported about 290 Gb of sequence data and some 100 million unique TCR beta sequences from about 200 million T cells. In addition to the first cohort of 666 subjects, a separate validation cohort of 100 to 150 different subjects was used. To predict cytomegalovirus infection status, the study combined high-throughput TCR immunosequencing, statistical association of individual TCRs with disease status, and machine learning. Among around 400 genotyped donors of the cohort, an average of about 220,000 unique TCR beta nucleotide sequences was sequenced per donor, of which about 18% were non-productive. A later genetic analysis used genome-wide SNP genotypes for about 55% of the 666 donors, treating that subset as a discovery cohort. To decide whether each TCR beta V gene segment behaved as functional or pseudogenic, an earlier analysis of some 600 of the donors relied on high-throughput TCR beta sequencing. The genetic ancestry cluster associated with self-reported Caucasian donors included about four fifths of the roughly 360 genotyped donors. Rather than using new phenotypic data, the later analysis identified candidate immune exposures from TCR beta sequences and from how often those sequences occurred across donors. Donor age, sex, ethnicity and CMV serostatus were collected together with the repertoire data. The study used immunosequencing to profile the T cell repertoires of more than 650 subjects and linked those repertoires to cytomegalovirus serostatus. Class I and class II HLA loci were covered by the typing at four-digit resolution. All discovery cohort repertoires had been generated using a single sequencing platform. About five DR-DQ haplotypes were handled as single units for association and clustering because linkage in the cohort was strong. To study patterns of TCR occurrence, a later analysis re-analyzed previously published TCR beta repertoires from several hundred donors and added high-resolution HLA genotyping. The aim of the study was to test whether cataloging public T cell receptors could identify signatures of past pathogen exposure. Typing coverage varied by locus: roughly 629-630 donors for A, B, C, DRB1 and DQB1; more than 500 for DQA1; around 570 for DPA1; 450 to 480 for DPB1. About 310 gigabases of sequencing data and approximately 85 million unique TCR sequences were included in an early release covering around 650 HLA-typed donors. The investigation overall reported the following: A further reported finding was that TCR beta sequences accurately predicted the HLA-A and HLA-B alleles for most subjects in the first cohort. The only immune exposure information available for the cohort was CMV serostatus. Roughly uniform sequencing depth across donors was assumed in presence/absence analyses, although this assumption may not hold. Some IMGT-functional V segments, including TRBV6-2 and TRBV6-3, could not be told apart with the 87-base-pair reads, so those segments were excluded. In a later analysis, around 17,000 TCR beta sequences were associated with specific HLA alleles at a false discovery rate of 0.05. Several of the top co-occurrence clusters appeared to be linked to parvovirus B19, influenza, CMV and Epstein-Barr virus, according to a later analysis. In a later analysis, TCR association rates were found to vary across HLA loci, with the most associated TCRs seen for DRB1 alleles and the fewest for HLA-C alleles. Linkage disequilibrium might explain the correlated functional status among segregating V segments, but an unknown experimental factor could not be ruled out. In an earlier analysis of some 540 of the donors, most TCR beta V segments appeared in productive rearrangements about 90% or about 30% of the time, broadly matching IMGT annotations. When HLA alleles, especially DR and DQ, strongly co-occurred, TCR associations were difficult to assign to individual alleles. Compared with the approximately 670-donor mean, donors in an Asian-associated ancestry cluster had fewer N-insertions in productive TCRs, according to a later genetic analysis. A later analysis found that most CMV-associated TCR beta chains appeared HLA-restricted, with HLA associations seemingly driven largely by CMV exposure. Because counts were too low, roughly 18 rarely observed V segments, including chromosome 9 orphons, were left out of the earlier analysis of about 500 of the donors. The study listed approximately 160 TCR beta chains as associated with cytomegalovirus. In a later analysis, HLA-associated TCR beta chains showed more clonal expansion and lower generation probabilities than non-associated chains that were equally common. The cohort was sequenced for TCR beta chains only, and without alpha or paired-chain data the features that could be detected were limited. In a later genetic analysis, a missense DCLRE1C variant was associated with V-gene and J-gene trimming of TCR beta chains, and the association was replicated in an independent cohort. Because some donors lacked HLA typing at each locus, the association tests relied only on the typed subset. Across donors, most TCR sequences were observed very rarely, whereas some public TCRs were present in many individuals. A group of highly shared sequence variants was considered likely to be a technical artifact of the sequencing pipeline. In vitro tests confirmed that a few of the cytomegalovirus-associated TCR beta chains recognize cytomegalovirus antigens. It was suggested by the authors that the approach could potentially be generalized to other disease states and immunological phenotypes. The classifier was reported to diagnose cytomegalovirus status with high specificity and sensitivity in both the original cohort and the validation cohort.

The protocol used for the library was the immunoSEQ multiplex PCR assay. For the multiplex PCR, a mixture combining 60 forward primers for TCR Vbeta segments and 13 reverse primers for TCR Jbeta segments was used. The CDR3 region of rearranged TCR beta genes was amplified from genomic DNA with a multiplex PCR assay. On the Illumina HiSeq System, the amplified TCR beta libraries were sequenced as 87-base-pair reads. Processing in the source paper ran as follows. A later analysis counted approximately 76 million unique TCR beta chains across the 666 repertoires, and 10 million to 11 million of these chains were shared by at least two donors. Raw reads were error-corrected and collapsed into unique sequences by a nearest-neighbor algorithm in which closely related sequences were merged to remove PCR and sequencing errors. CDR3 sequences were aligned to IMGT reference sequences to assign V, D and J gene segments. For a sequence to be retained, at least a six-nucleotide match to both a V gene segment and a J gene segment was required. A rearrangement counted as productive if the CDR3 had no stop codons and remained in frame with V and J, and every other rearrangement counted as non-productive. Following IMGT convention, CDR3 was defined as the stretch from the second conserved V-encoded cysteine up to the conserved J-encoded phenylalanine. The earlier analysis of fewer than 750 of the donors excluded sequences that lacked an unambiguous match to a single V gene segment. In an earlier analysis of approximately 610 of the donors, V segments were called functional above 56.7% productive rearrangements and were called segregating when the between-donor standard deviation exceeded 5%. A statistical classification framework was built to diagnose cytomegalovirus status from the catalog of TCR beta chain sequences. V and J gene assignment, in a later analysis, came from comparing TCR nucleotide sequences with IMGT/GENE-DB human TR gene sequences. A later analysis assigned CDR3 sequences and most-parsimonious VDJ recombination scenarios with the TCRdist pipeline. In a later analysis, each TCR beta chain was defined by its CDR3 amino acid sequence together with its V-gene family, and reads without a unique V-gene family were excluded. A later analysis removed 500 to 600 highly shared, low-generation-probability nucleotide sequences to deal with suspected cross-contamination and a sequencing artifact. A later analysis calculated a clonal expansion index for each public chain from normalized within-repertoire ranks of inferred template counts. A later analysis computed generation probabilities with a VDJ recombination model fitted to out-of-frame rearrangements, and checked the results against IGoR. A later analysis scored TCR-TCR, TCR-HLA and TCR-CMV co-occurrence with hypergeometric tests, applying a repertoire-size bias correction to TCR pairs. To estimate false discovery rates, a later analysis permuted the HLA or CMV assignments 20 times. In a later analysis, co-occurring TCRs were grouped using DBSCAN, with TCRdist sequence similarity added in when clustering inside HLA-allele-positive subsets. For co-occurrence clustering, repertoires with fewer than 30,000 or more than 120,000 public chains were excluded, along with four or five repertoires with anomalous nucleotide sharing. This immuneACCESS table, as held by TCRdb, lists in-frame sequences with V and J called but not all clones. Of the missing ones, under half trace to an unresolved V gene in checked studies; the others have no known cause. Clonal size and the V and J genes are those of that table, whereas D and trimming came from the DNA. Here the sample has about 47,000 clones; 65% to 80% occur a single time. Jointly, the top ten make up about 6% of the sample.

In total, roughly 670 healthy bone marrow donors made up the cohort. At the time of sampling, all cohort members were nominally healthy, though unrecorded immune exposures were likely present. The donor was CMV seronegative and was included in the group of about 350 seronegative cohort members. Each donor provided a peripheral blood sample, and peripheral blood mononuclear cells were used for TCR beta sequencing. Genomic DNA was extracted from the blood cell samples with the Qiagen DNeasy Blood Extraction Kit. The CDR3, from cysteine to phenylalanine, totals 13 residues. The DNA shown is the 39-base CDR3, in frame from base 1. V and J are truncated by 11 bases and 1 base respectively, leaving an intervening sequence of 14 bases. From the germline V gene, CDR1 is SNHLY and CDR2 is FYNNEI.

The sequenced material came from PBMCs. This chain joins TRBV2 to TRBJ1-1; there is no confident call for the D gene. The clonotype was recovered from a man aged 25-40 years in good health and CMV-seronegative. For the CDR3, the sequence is CAGGRQTNTEAFF. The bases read TGTGCCGGAGGGAGGCAGACGAACACTGAAGCTTTCTTT.